This note documents a single TCR beta chain sequence. Here immunoSEQ multiplex PCR was the method, and the copy in TCRdb shows in-frame clones only, minus some. The sample carries about 85,000 clones, 70% to 90% recorded once. The sample comes from a study of identifying expanded T cells in peripheral blood. This CDR3 spans 17 amino acids. Germline V CDR1 and CDR2: SGDLS, YYNGEE. With 3 bases clipped from V and 5 bases from J, the junction kept 12 bases outside the gene matches. The source is a person aged 18 to 75 in good health. Sequencing was done on a sample of blood. The rearrangement uses TRBV9 and TRBJ2-5; 11 bases are a match to TRBD1. CDR3 protein: CASSAGTGGRWGETQYF. For the CDR3, the DNA is TGTGCCAGCAGCGCAGGGACAGGGGGACGGTGGGGGGAGACCCAGTACTTC.